The 19 T cell receptor beta chains presented below share a single source sample, sequenced in a study of T-cell reconstitution after alpha-beta-depleted transplantation in children. The library targeted TCRbeta and was prepared with unique molecular identifiers. TCRdb independently ran MiXCR on the PCR reads; one entry per CDR3 protein. Of some 76,000 distinct CDR3 sequences listed, roughly 10% are singletons. The sequencing here drew on PBMCs, taken before TCRalphabeta/CD19-depleted stem cell transplant. The source of these receptors is a boy aged 5 to 17 with acute myeloid leukemia, due to receive a stem cell transplant.

This clonotype has just one count. The V and J genes are TRBV7-9 and TRBJ1-3; D is unclear. CDR1 and CDR2 (germline): SEHNR, FQNEAQ (reference sequence). Trimming left V 2 bases short and J 6 bases short, with 17 bases between. CDR3 length equals 16 residues. This CDR3 reads CASSLPSRDFENTIYF. The CDR3 DNA reads as TGTGCCAGCAGCTTACCCTCTCGAGATTTCGAAAACACCATATATTTT.

The CDR3 DNA reads TGTGCCATCGGCCTCCGAGCGGGCCGTTCGGTCTACGAGCAGTACGTC. It is translated as CAIGLRAGRSVYEQYV. The V and J genes are TRBV25-1 and TRBJ2-7; D possibly corresponds to TRBD2 (6 bases). The germline gives CDR1 MGHDK, CDR2 SYGVNS. The CDR3 contains 16 residues. Trimming removed 10 bases from V and 3 bases from J, with 25 bases in between.

Ten or more counts support this clonotype. The chain uses TRBV7-2 and TRBJ2-7, with 10 bases that match TRBD2. V lost 0 bases to trimming and J lost 4 bases; unmatched junction nucleotides: 6. CDR3 length equals 16 residues. Germline V gives CDR1 SGHTA, CDR2 FQGNSA. The CDR3 protein is CASSLAWASGRYEQYF. CDR3 nucleotides: TGTGCCAGCAGCTTAGCGTGGGCTAGCGGGAGATACGAGCAGTACTTC.

DNA of the CDR3: TGTGCCAGCAGCCTACGTCGATTGAACACTGAAGCTTTCTTT. Translation: CASSLRRLNTEAFF. The rearrangement uses TRBV7-2 and TRBJ1-1; no definite D call. Per germline, CDR1 SGHTA and CDR2 FQGNSA. This CDR3 has 14 residues. Trimming removed 5 bases from V and 0 bases from J, with 10 bases in between.

There are many counts of this clonotype. The rearrangement links TRBV27 to TRBJ2-1; no reliable D call. The V end was cut by 5 bases, the J end by 3 bases, with 11 bases between. The CDR3 length is 14 residues. CDR1 is MNHEY, CDR2 SMNVEV, per germline (reference sequence). This CDR3 reads CASSPPGGYNEQFF. The DNA for the CDR3 is TGTGCCAGCAGTCCCCCGGGCGGCTACAATGAGCAGTTCTTC.

This clonotype was counted once. It may be a read error: a sequence one base away is much more abundant. The chain uses TRBV20-1 and TRBJ2-5, with TRBD2 matching over 7 bases. The CDR3 totals 14 residues. V dropped 5 bases and J dropped 1; count of bases not matched to a gene: 7. Germline V CDR1 and CDR2: DFQATT, SNEGSKA (reference sequence). CDR3 in amino acids: CSAPRLAAQETQYF. DNA for the CDR3: TGCAGTGCTCCCAGGCTAGCGGCCCAAGAGACCCAGTACTTC.

This clonotype was seen at least ten times. The rearrangement joins TRBV11-2 to TRBJ1-2, with TRBD1 as a possible D gene (6 bases). The CDR3 loop spans 13 amino acids. V lost 5 bases and J 5 bases, leaving 12 bases between the germline ends. CDR1 and CDR2 (germline): SGHAT, FQNNGV. This CDR3 reads CASSGGGRYGYTF. The CDR3, as DNA: TGTGCCAGCAGCGGAGGGGGACGGTATGGCTACACCTTC.

In this sample, this clonotype turned up many times. The rearrangement joins TRBV7-9 to TRBJ2-1; D unresolved. Germline lookup yields CDR1 SEHNR and CDR2 FQNEAQ (reference sequence). This CDR3 is 12 amino acids long. V was cut by 5 bases and J by 6 bases, with 8 bases left in between. CDR3 DNA sequence: TGTGCCAGCAGCCATGGCCGCAATGAGCAGTTCTTC. Protein: CASSHGRNEQFF.

This clonotype showed up many times. The rearrangement uses TRBV28 and TRBJ2-7, with TRBD1 matching 8 bases. The CDR3 sequence is 12 residues long. The trim removed 5 bases at V and 3 bases at J, leaving 0 bases unmatched. Germline values: CDR1 MDHEN, CDR2 SYDVKM. The chain's CDR3 is CASSTGGYEQYF. CDR3 coding DNA: TGTGCCAGCAGTACAGGGGGCTACGAGCAGTACTTC.

This clonotype occurred many times. In DNA form, the CDR3 reads TGTGCCAGCAGCCGAGCCGGGAGCGAGCAGTACTTC. Translating it yields CASSRAGSEQYF. The chain joins TRBV27 to TRBJ2-7, with D possibly TRBD2 on 6 matching bases. This CDR3 region has 12 residues. V dropped 6 bases and J dropped 6 bases, with 12 bases sitting between them. Germline V lookup: CDR1 MNHEY, CDR2 SMNVEV (reference sequence).

This clonotype came up many times. V gene TRBV6-5 combines with J gene TRBJ1-1; the match to TRBD1 covers 7 bases. The CDR3 spans 15 residues. The junction had 10 bases not matched to a gene; V was cut back by 2 bases and J by 7 bases. Germline loops: CDR1 MNHEY, CDR2 SVGAGI. The CDR3 region is CASSYRSGGEGEAFF. The CDR3 coding sequence is TGTGCCAGCAGTTACCGATCAGGGGGGGAAGGTGAAGCTTTCTTT.

This clonotype came up many times. The chain employs TRBV12-5 and TRBJ2-7; the match to TRBD1 covers 12 bases. Germline CDR1 LGHNT, CDR2 FRNRAP. The length of the CDR3 is 15 residues. The junction had 5 bases not matched to a gene; V was cut back by 4 bases and J by 4 bases. The CDR3 DNA follows: TGTGCTAGTGGTTCCCCGGGACAGGGGGCTTACGAGCAGTACGTC. Its protein is CASGSPGQGAYEQYV.

This clonotype was observed at least ten times. The V call is TRBV20-1, the J call TRBJ2-1, with TRBD2 matching over 7 bases. V dropped 5 bases and J dropped 7; count of bases not matched to a gene: 14. Per the germline V gene, CDR1 is DFQATT and CDR2 is SNEGSKA (reference sequence). The CDR3 is 15 amino acids. The CDR3 sequence: CSAGSGLVGGNEQFF. CDR3 DNA: TGCAGTGCTGGATCCGGACTAGTCGGGGGGAATGAGCAGTTCTTC.

The V and J genes are TRBV4-3 and TRBJ2-7; D tentatively fits TRBD1 or TRBD2 (5 bases each). Trimming took off 4 bases at V and 4 bases at J, with 20 bases between the two ends. Germline V gene sequence: CDR1 LGHNA, CDR2 YSLEER. The CDR3 sequence is 16 residues long. The CDR3 here is CASSLRDRDQMYEQYF. Here the CDR3 DNA reads TGCGCCAGCAGCCTGCGTGACCGGGACCAGATGTACGAGCAGTACTTC.

This clonotype was recorded many times. The genes are TRBV20-1 and TRBJ2-3, with D maybe TRBD2 (6 bases). V was cut by 8 bases and J by 4 bases, with 16 bases left in between. Germline lookup yields CDR1 DFQATT and CDR2 SNEGSKA (reference sequence). The length of the CDR3 is 13 residues. The CDR3 sequence: CSPRLGIADTQYF. CDR3 in DNA: TGCAGTCCCAGACTAGGAATAGCAGATACGCAGTATTTT.

This clonotype was found many times. The chain is built from TRBV6-1 and TRBJ2-3, with D possibly called TRBD1 or TRBD2 (5 bases each). This CDR3 has 13 residues. Germline-derived CDR1 and CDR2 are MNHNS and SASEGT. The V end lost 5 bases, the J end lost 11 bases, and 17 bases lay between the germline ends. The CDR3 region has the DNA TGTGCCAGCAGTCCTGGGGCGGGTAGGGGGCAGTATTTT. This gives the protein CASSPGAGRGQYF.

This clonotype occurred many times. This chain links TRBV7-2 with TRBJ1-2; 12 bases are shared with TRBD1. Germline V CDR1 and CDR2: SGHTA, FQGNSA. The length of the CDR3 is 14 residues. J lost 6 bases, V lost 5 bases, and 4 bases had no gene match. The CDR3, as DNA: TGTGCCAGCAGCGGGAGGGACAGGGGGCATGGCTACACCTTC. Translation gives CASSGRDRGHGYTF.

This clonotype has at least ten counts. The chain has TRBV12-3 or TRBV12-4 and TRBJ1-5, with 7 bases aligning to TRBD1. V lost 1 base to trimming and J lost 3 bases; unmatched junction nucleotides: 6. This CDR3 is built from 16 residues. CDR3 region: CASSLGTGNLNQPQHF. The CDR3 DNA sequence: TGTGCCAGCAGTTTAGGGACAGGAAACCTCAATCAGCCCCAGCATTTT.

DNA for the CDR3: TGTGCCAGCAGCCAAGTTGGGTCCTTTATCTCCTACAATGAGCAGTTCTTC. Translating it yields CASSQVGSFISYNEQFF. The J gene is TRBJ2-1, the V gene TRBV3-1; D is ambiguous. Germline CDR1 LGHDT, CDR2 YNNKEL (reference sequence). This CDR3 spans 17 amino acids. Trimming took 1 base from V and 0 from J, leaving 13 bases between them.